This TCR beta chain was captured by sequencing in a study of blood T cell repertoires in COVID-19. This clone was detected only a few times. Sequencing used immunoSEQ multiplex PCR; TCRdb keeps in-frame clones, though not all of them. The sample includes approximately 440,000 clones, roughly 88% of them seen just once. Two negative PCRs, clearance, or symptom resolution were required of recovered Cohort 3 donors. V lost 4 bases and J 7 bases, leaving 13 bases between the germline ends. The CDR3 has 14 residues. Germline V gene lookup returns CDR1 LGHNA and CDR2 YNFKEQ. The origin of this receptor is a man aged 18 to 35 who had recovered from COVID-19. The sequenced sample was PBMCs or T cells enriched from blood (not recorded which). The chain has TRBV4-2 and TRBJ1-4, with D possibly being TRBD1 (6 bases). CDR3 sequence reads: CASSPTLQGEKLFF. CDR3 coding DNA: TGTGCCAGCAGCCCCACACTACAGGGTGAAAAACTGTTTTTT.